These 22 T cell receptor beta chains originate from one sample sequenced in a study of shared clonotypes between healthy human individuals. Using immunoSEQ multiplex PCR, the repertoire was profiled, and TCRdb retains in-frame clones only, with some absent. The table includes roughly 2,300,000 clones, under 95% detected once. Sequencing was performed on naive CD4+ T cells from PBMCs. Noted subset: CD45RA+ positively selected. The receptors here all came from a man aged 18 to 29 in good health. Some clones in this sample may be carry-over from other donors' samples.

As regards this clone: This specimen includes other DNA sequences encoding the same CDR3. The chain recombines TRBV10-3 with TRBJ2-5; D unclear. The CDR3 runs 12 residues. CDR1 is ENHRY, CDR2 SYGVKD, per germline. The ends were cut back, 4 bases at V and 2 bases at J, with 5 bases in the middle. As DNA, the CDR3 is TGTGCCATCAGTGCGCAGCAAGAGACCCAGTACTTC. Protein sequence: CAISAQQETQYF.

The chain joins TRBV13 to TRBJ1-1; weak D call: TRBD1 (6 bases). The CDR3 consists of 15 residues. CDR1 and CDR2 from the germline V gene are PRHDT and FYEKMQ (reference sequence). Deletions cut 3 bases from V and 1 base from J, with 12 bases between. DNA for the CDR3: TGTGCCAGCAGCTTTGAGGTAGGGGGGAACACTGAAGCTTTCTTT. Residues: CASSFEVGGNTEAFF.

This chain joins TRBV4-1 and TRBJ2-7; possibly TRBD1 or TRBD2 for D (5 bases each). Per germline, CDR1 MGHRA and CDR2 YSYEKL. The V and J ends lost 6 bases and 0 bases respectively, with 33 bases between them. The CDR3 is 21 residues long. The CDR3 DNA reads TGCGCCAGCAGTAGCAGGGCGCTAGCCGGGCAAAGCCTCGGAGCCTCCTACGAGCAGTACTTC. Translated, it gives CASSSRALAGQSLGASYEQYF.

Concerning this clone: In the same sample, other DNA sequences code for this CDR3. The chain carries TRBV9 and TRBJ2-1; D is undetermined. CDR1 and CDR2 (germline): SGDLS, YYNGEE. Trimming stripped 0 bases from V and 5 bases from J, with 3 bases between. This CDR3 is built from 12 residues. The CDR3 loop reads CASSVGDNEQFF. In DNA, the CDR3 is TGTGCCAGCAGCGTAGGAGACAATGAGCAGTTCTTC.

As for this clone: The sample holds other DNA sequences that translate to the same CDR3. This chain uses TRBV6-4 with TRBJ2-1, with D unclear. This CDR3 has 11 residues. CDR1 and CDR2 from the germline V gene are MRHNA and SNTAGT. Trimming stripped 2 bases from V and 7 bases from J, with 3 bases between. The chain's CDR3 is CASSDHNEQFF. CDR3 bases: TGTGCCAGCAGTGACCATAATGAGCAGTTCTTC.

V usage is TRBV5-6 and J usage is TRBJ1-3; the D gene is possibly TRBD1 (5 bases). The CDR3 covers 16 residues. Between the trimmed V and J ends, which lost 2 bases and 4 bases, there was a span of 16 bases. The germline CDR1 and CDR2 sequences are SGHDT and YYEEEE. This CDR3 is CASSLRPDTRGNTIYF. CDR3 bases: TGTGCCAGCAGCTTACGACCGGACACACGAGGAAACACCATATATTTT.

The chain employs TRBV6-1 and TRBJ1-3, with D perhaps TRBD1 (6 bases). The CDR3 consists of 14 residues. Deletions cut 3 bases from V and 2 bases from J, with 8 bases between. Germline CDR1 and CDR2: MNHNS and SASEGT. CDR3 in DNA: TGTGCCAGCAGTGATAGGGGGGCTGGAAACACCATATATTTT. Residues: CASSDRGAGNTIYF.

The rearrangement joins TRBV4-3 to TRBJ2-1; D is uncertain. The CDR3 extends over 13 amino acids. Germline V gene data show CDR1 as LGHNA and CDR2 as YSLEER. V lost 2 bases to trimming and J lost 9 bases, with 11 bases between them. CDR3 nucleotide sequence: TGCGCCAGCAGCCAAAATCTAGTCGGTGAGCAGTTCTTC. Translating it yields CASSQNLVGEQFF.

This clone was seen a few times. This sample includes further DNA sequences coding for the same CDR3. V and J are TRBV6-1 and TRBJ1-1; D is unresolved. There are 13 residues in the CDR3. Germline loops: CDR1 MNHNS, CDR2 SASEGT. The V end lost 2 bases, the J end lost 1 base, and 5 bases lay between the germline ends. CDR3 bases: TGTGCCAGCAGTGAACCCCCGAACACTGAAGCTTTCTTT. Translating it yields CASSEPPNTEAFF.

V and J are TRBV7-8 and TRBJ1-5; TRBD1 aligns across 7 bases. V shed 3 bases and J 6 bases; nucleotides not matched to a gene: 11. The CDR3 totals 16 residues. Germline CDR1 is SGHVS and CDR2 is FQNEAQ. CDR3 sequence: CASSFETGRSGQPQHF. Here the CDR3 DNA reads TGTGCCAGCAGCTTCGAGACAGGGCGGTCGGGTCAGCCCCAGCATTTT. Together with reference TRBV7-8 and TRBJ1-5, the CDR3 gives the full variable domain: GAGVSQSPRYKVAKRGQDVALRCDPISGHVSLFWYQQALGQGPEFLTYFQNEAQLDKSGLPSDRFFAERPEGSVSTLKIQRTQQEDSAVYLCASSFETGRSGQPQHFGDGTRLSIL.

Regarding this clone: Within the sample, other DNA sequences also encode this same CDR3. V is TRBV28 and J is TRBJ1-1; D uncertain. This CDR3 spans 14 amino acids. Trimming shortened V by 4 bases and J by 0 bases, and 9 bases separated the two germline ends. CDR1 is MDHEN, CDR2 SYDVKM, per germline. DNA for the CDR3: TGTGCCAGCAGTTCGCCGGGCTTGAACACTGAAGCTTTCTTT. Its protein is CASSSPGLNTEAFF.

CDR3 amino acids: CASSLPRGGYYGYTF. The CDR3 region has the DNA TGTGCCAGCAGTTTACCGCGCGGGGGGTACTATGGCTACACCTTC. V gene TRBV28 combines with J gene TRBJ1-2, with a possible D match to TRBD1 (5 bases). This CDR3 comprises 15 residues. V shed 2 bases and J shed 3 bases, with 13 bases lying between them. Germline V lookup: CDR1 MDHEN, CDR2 SYDVKM.

V is TRBV2 and J is TRBJ2-7, with D possibly being TRBD2 (6 bases). There are 17 residues in the CDR3. Germline assignment: CDR1 SNHLY and CDR2 FYNNEI. Trimming shortened V by 1 base and J by 2 bases, and 18 bases separated the two germline ends. The CDR3: CASSEEGLLIVAYEQYF. DNA of the CDR3: TGTGCCAGCAGTGAAGAGGGACTCCTAATAGTGGCCTACGAGCAGTACTTC.

Concerning this clone: Other DNA sequences in the same sample also yield this CDR3. V usage is TRBV7-3 and J usage is TRBJ2-3, with D maybe TRBD2 (5 bases). Germline CDR1 reads SGHTA; CDR2 reads FQGTGA. The CDR3 consists of 13 residues. Trimming left V 5 bases short and J 3 bases short, with 9 bases between. The CDR3 is CASSLARTDTQYF. CDR3 coding DNA: TGTGCCAGCAGCCTAGCCCGTACAGATACGCAGTATTTT.

Only a few counts were recorded for this clone. The sample holds other DNA sequences that translate to the same CDR3. This chain joins TRBV29-1 and TRBJ1-1, with D tentatively TRBD1 (6 bases). The CDR3 has 13 amino acids. V lost 6 bases to trimming and J lost 0 bases, with 11 bases between them. Germline V CDR1 and CDR2: SQVTM, ANQGSEA. DNA of the CDR3: TGCAGCGTGACCGGGACACTGAACACTGAAGCTTTCTTT. This codes for CSVTGTLNTEAFF.

This sequence joins TRBV30 and TRBJ2-3, with 12 bases matching TRBD2. Germline V CDR1 and CDR2: GTSNPN, SVGIG (reference sequence). The CDR3 is made up of 17 amino acids. The V and J ends lost 1 base and 0 bases, in that order; junction bases with no gene match: 5. CDR3 coding DNA: TGTGCCTGGAGTGAACCCGGGACTAGCGGGAGCACAGATACGCAGTATTTT. It yields the protein CAWSEPGTSGSTDTQYF.

J is TRBJ2-7 and V is TRBV19, with TRBD1 matching over 7 bases. Per germline, CDR1 LNHDA and CDR2 SQIVND (reference sequence). The J segment lost 2 bases and the V segment lost 3 bases, leaving 7 bases of the junction unmatched. The CDR3 is 15 amino acids. In nucleotides, the CDR3 is TGTGCCAGTAGTATCCGGAGACAGGGCACCTACGAGCAGTACTTC. It codes for CASSIRRQGTYEQYF.

V usage is TRBV28 and J usage is TRBJ1-1, with D perhaps matching TRBD1 (6 bases). The CDR3 consists of 15 residues. Trimming left V 5 bases short and J 3 bases short, with 16 bases between. CDR1 is MDHEN, CDR2 SYDVKM, per germline. The CDR3 region is CASSPWTVRDTEAFF. CDR3 sequence (DNA): TGTGCCAGCAGTCCGTGGACAGTCCGAGACACTGAAGCTTTCTTT.

The CDR3 DNA follows: TGTGCCAGCAGCTTACTTAGCGGCAATGAGCAGTTCTTC. This encodes CASSLLSGNEQFF. The chain has TRBV11-3 and TRBJ2-1, with D possibly being TRBD2 (6 bases). The CDR3 consists of 13 residues. V was pared by 2 bases and J by 6 bases, with 8 bases between. Germline values: CDR1 SGHNT, CDR2 YENEEA.

CDR3 protein: CASSLEGGPGTGELFF. In DNA, the CDR3 is TGCGCCAGCAGCTTAGAGGGAGGGCCGGGCACCGGGGAGCTGTTTTTT. This rearrangement joins TRBV5-1 to TRBJ2-2, with TRBD2 matching over 7 bases. V dropped 2 bases and J dropped 4; count of bases not matched to a gene: 8. The length of the CDR3 is 16 residues. Germline CDR1 and CDR2: SGHRS and YFSETQ.

This clone was seen a few times. V is TRBV2 and J is TRBJ1-4; maybe TRBD1 (5 bases). From germline, CDR1 is SNHLY and CDR2 FYNNEI. There are 14 residues in the CDR3. V was pared by 8 bases and J by 7 bases, with 17 bases between. The CDR3 bases are TGTGCCAGCGCTGATGGGGGATCGGTTGAAAAACTGTTTTTT. Translated, it gives CASADGGSVEKLFF.

The chain links TRBV6-5 to TRBJ2-7; perhaps TRBD2 as D (5 bases). The CDR3 has 15 residues. Germline V gene data show CDR1 as MNHEY and CDR2 as SVGAGI. The V end lost 0 bases, the J end lost 6 bases, and 15 bases lay between the germline ends. The CDR3 here is CASSYSGKVGPEQYF. The CDR3 DNA reads as TGTGCCAGCAGTTACTCCGGGAAGGTGGGCCCCGAGCAGTACTTC.